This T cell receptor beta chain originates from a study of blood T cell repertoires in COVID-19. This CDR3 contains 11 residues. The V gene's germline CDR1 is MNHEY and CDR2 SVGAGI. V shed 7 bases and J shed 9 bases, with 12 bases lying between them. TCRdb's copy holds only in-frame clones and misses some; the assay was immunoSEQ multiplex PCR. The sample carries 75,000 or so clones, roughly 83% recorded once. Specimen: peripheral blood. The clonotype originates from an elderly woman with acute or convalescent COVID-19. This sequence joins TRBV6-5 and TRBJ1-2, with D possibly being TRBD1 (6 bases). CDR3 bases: TGTGCCAGCACGGTGGACAGAAGCTACACCTTC. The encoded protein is CASTVDRSYTF.